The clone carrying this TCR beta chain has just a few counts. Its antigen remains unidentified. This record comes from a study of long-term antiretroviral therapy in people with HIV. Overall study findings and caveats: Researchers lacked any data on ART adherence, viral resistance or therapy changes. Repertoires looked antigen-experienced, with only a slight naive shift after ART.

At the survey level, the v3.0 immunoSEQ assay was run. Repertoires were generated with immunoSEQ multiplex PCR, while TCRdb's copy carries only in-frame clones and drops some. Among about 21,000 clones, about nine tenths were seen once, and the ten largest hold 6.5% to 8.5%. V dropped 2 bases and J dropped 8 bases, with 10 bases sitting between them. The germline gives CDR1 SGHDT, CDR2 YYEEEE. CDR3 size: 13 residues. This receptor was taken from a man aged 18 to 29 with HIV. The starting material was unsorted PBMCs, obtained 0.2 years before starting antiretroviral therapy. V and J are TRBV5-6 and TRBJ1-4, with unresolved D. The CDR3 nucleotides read TGTGCCAGCAGCTTTTCTACGGAAGAAAAACTGTTTTTT. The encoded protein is CASSFSTEEKLFF.